This entry lists 23 T cell receptor beta chains sequenced from one sample in a study of blood T cells in healthy people across ages (dated by TCRdb to about 2015). The library was obtained by 5' RACE. Sequencer: Illumina HiSeq 2500. A second PCR of about 7 to 12 cycles was performed with a sample-barcoded 5' primer and a J-beta primer mix. TCRdb ran its own pipeline on the public reads, namely fastp trimming at Q25 and MiXCR clone calling, and kept in-frame beta chains. Rows with one shared CDR3 protein collapse into an entry with the most common genes and DNA. The sample contains hundreds of thousands of distinct CDR3 sequences, approximately 30% of them found a single time. The ten most abundant clones make up 15% to 17% of the sample. The specimen sequenced was blood. Receptor source: a woman of 80 years or more in good health.

This clonotype came up many times. This could be a read error, since a much larger clone is one nucleotide away. The rearrangement links TRBV5-1 to TRBJ2-5, with D perhaps TRBD1 (6 bases). V gave up 3 bases and J gave up 3 bases, with 12 bases separating them. CDR1 and CDR2 from the germline V gene are SGHRS and YFSETQ. The CDR3 totals 14 residues. CDR3 coding DNA: TGCGCCAGCAGCTGGCGGACAGCGAAAGAGACCCAGTACTTC. This translates into CASSWRTAKETQYF.

There are a few counts of this clonotype. Here the CDR3 reads CSARGGGRGTEAFF. The CDR3 DNA sequence: TGCAGTGCTAGAGGGGGAGGGAGGGGAACTGAAGCTTTCTTT. The rearrangement links TRBV20-1 to TRBJ1-1, with D possibly being TRBD1 (5 bases). Deletions cut 1 base from V and 5 bases from J, with 14 bases between. Germline lookup yields CDR1 DFQATT and CDR2 SNEGSKA (reference sequence). This CDR3 comprises 14 residues.

This clonotype was seen a handful of times. The genes are TRBV11-1 and TRBJ2-4, with D perhaps TRBD1 or TRBD2 (6 bases each). The J call could be wrong; TRBJ2-5 is a better fit for the DNA end. Germline assignment: CDR1 SGHAT and CDR2 FQDESV (reference sequence). CDR3 size: 15 residues. The CDR3 protein is CASGSRDMGGETQYF. For the CDR3, the DNA is TGTGCCAGCGGCTCCCGGGACATGGGAGGTGAGACCCAGTACTTC.

In the case of this clonotype: A junction end diverges from the germline sequence, so it may reflect a read error. The chain combines TRBV7-7 with TRBJ1-1; a possible D gene is TRBD1 (5 bases). This CDR3 contains 16 residues. CDR1 and CDR2 (germline): SSHAT, FNYEAQ (reference sequence). CDR3 in DNA: TGTGTCAGCAGGTTAGAGGGGCAGGGATGCTACACTGAAGCTTTCTTT. This translates into CVSRLEGQGCYTEAFF.

In this sample, this clonotype turned up many times. This sequence joins TRBV20-1 and TRBJ2-3; D is unresolved. CDR1 DFQATT and CDR2 SNEGSKA come from the germline V gene (reference sequence). The V end lost 3 bases, the J end lost 3 bases, and 10 bases lay between the germline ends. The CDR3 is 13 residues long. CDR3 sequence: CSASLRITDTQYF. CDR3 DNA sequence: TGCAGTGCTAGTCTCCGGATAACAGATACGCAGTATTTT.

A few counts support this clonotype. V gene TRBV5-1 combines with J gene TRBJ1-1, with D maybe TRBD1 (5 bases). Germline CDR1 reads SGHRS; CDR2 reads YFSETQ. The CDR3 runs to 15 residues. Trimming pared 0 bases from V and 0 bases from J, leaving 9 bases between. CDR3 in DNA: TGCGCCAGCAGCTTGGCCGGGACGGTGAACACTGAAGCTTTCTTT. Protein: CASSLAGTVNTEAFF. Based on the CDR3 plus reference TRBV5-1 and TRBJ1-1, the full variable domain is KAGVTQTPRYLIKTRGQQVTLSCSPISGHRSVSWYQQTPGQGLQFLFEYFSETQRNKGNFPGRFSGRQFSNSRSEMNVSTLELGDSALYLCASSLAGTVNTEAFFGQGTRLTVV.

This clonotype has at least ten counts. J is TRBJ2-3 and V is TRBV7-2; 9 nucleotides align to TRBD2. V lost 6 bases to trimming and J lost 0 bases; unmatched junction nucleotides: 10. This CDR3 is built from 17 residues. The germline V gene encodes CDR1 SGHTA and CDR2 FQGNSA. In DNA, the CDR3 is TGTGCCAGCAGTCGTCTAGCGGGGAGAACTAGCACAGATACGCAGTATTTT. Translating gives CASSRLAGRTSTDTQYF. Full variable domain (remainder filled in from reference TRBV7-2 and TRBJ2-3): GAGVSQSPSNKVTEKGKDVELRCDPISGHTALYWYRQSLGQGLEFLIYFQGNSAPDKSGLPSDRFSAERTGGSVSTLTIQRTQQEDSAVYLCASSRLAGRTSTDTQYFGPGTRLTVL.

This clonotype was seen more than once but under ten times. V gene TRBV5-4 combines with J gene TRBJ1-2; D is undetermined. This CDR3 spans 12 amino acids. The V end was cut by 3 bases, the J end by 4 bases, with 7 bases between. CDR1 and CDR2 (germline): SGHNT, YYREEE (reference sequence). The CDR3 bases are TGTGCCAGCAGCTCGTCAGCCTATGGCTACACCTTC. It yields the protein CASSSSAYGYTF. The variable domain in full, completed from reference TRBV5-4 and TRBJ1-2, reads ETGVTQSPTHLIKTRGQQVTLRCSSQSGHNTVSWYQQALGQGPQFIFQYYREEENGRGNFPPRFSGLQFPNYSSELNVNALELDDSALYLCASSSSAYGYTFGSGTRLTVV.

This clonotype was recorded many times. V gene TRBV20-1 combines with J gene TRBJ1-4; D is perhaps TRBD1 (5 bases). This CDR3 has 12 residues. Germline V CDR1 and CDR2: DFQATT, SNEGSKA (reference sequence). The ends were cut back, 4 bases at V and 6 bases at J, with 9 bases in the middle. The CDR3 bases are TGCAGTGCTACAGACAGAGATGAAAAACTGTTTTTT. Translation: CSATDRDEKLFF.

V and J are TRBV3-1 and TRBJ1-3; D uncertain. The CDR3 totals 16 residues. Germline V lookup: CDR1 LGHDT, CDR2 YNNKEL (reference sequence). V lost 0 bases, J lost 4 bases, and 13 bases lay in between. In nucleotides, the CDR3 is TGTGCCAGCAGCCAAGAATCCGGCCGAGGAGGAAACACCATATATTTT. This gives the protein CASSQESGRGGNTIYF.

This clonotype appeared many times. V is TRBV6-6 and J is TRBJ2-1; D is possibly TRBD1 (6 bases). This CDR3 is 15 amino acids long. Germline V CDR1 and CDR2: MNHNY, SVGAGI (reference sequence). Trimming stripped 7 bases from V and 0 bases from J, with 13 bases between. The chain's CDR3 is CASTTTGGSYNEQFF. CDR3 in DNA: TGTGCCAGCACCACGACAGGAGGCTCCTACAATGAGCAGTTCTTC.

This clonotype was recorded many times. The rearrangement joins TRBV10-3 to TRBJ2-7, with D tentatively TRBD2 (6 bases). CDR3 length: 11 residues. The V gene's germline CDR1 is ENHRY and CDR2 SYGVKD. Trimming cost V 10 bases and J 4 bases, with 11 bases left between them. The CDR3, as DNA: TGTGCCAGCGGGGAAGGGTACGAGCAGTACTTC. Translated, it gives CASGEGYEQYF.

The chain carries TRBV7-6 and TRBJ1-5; 8 bases align to TRBD1. The CDR3 sequence is 16 residues long. Germline loops: CDR1 SGHVS, CDR2 FNYEAQ. Germline trimming cut 4 bases from V and 0 bases from J; bases unmatched to any gene: 5. In DNA, the CDR3 is TGTGCCAGCAGCTCCGGACAGGGCCTTAGCAATCAGCCCCAGCATTTT. Its protein product is CASSSGQGLSNQPQHF. The full variable domain, with the rest looked up from reference TRBV7-6 and TRBJ1-5, is GAGVSQSPRYKVTKRGQDVALRCDPISGHVSLYWYRQALGQGPEFLTYFNYEAQQDKSGLPNDRFSAERPEGSISTLTIQRTEQRDSAMYRCASSSGQGLSNQPQHFGDGTRLSIL.

This clonotype was seen more than once but under ten times. A single base separates this from a much larger clone, so it may be a read error. The V gene is TRBV29-1, the J gene TRBJ1-5, with 7 bases lining up with TRBD1. Germline-derived CDR1 and CDR2 are SQVTM and ANQGSEA. The CDR3 loop spans 13 amino acids. CDR3: CCVGTVPGQPQHF. As DNA, the CDR3 is TGCTGCGTCGGGACAGTCCCAGGACAGCCCCAGCATTTT.

Concerning this clonotype itself: A read error may explain this, as a much larger clone is one base away. The genes are TRBV20-1 and TRBJ2-3; 7 bases match TRBD2. Per the germline V gene, CDR1 is DFQATT and CDR2 is SNEGSKA (reference sequence). The CDR3 totals 14 residues. V lost 5 bases to trimming and J lost 5 bases; unmatched junction nucleotides: 10. The CDR3 DNA is TGCAGTGCTCCTGGGGGGGTGTTAGGAGATACGCAGTATTTT. As protein: CSAPGGVLGDTQYF.

Many counts were recorded for this clonotype. The gene calls are TRBV4-3 and TRBJ1-6; D ambiguous. CDR1 is LGHNA and CDR2 is YSLEER in the germline V gene. V was trimmed by 0 bases and J by 4 bases, leaving 7 bases between them. The length of the CDR3 is 15 residues. The CDR3 sequence is CASSQDSGYNSPLHF. CDR3 bases: TGCGCCAGCAGCCAAGATTCGGGGTATAATTCACCCCTCCACTTT.

This clonotype was found many times. The V gene is TRBV24-1, the J gene TRBJ2-1, with 7 bases matching TRBD2. The germline V gene encodes CDR1 KGHDR and CDR2 SFDVKD. The V segment lost 3 bases and the J segment 5 bases; nucleotides outside the gene matches: 9. The CDR3 sequence is 16 residues long. The CDR3 nucleotides are TGTGCCACCAGTGATCCGATTCGACTAGCAGACAATGAGCAGTTCTTC. This sequence encodes CATSDPIRLADNEQFF.

The chain couples TRBV27 to TRBJ2-5; TRBD2 matches 15 bases. The CDR3 length is 18 residues. J was trimmed by 11 bases and V by 5 bases; bases with no gene match: 18. CDR1 is MNHEY, CDR2 SMNVEV, per germline (reference sequence). For the CDR3, the DNA is TGTGCCAGCAGTCCGCTGTCTGGGACTAGCGGGGGGCTCAATGAGCAGTACTTC. This translates into CASSPLSGTSGGLNEQYF.

This clonotype was observed many times. This chain uses TRBV29-1 with TRBJ2-7; D is undetermined. CDR3 length: 11 amino acids. V lost 6 bases to trimming and J lost 4 bases, with 10 bases between them. The germline V gene has CDR1 SQVTM and CDR2 ANQGSEA. The CDR3 DNA follows: TGCAGCGTAAGTTTAGGGTACGAGCAGTACTTC. It specifies CSVSLGYEQYF.

In its sample, this clonotype was seen many times. The rearrangement uses TRBV5-1 and TRBJ2-7; no clear D. Deletions cut 6 bases from V and 2 bases from J, with 24 bases between. CDR1 is SGHRS and CDR2 is YFSETQ in the germline V gene. The length of the CDR3 is 17 residues. The DNA for the CDR3 is TGCGCCAGCAACCCCGAACCTACAAATCGCGGCGCCTACGAGCAGTACTTC. Residues: CASNPEPTNRGAYEQYF.

The chain uses TRBV7-2 and TRBJ2-5; TRBD2 agrees at 9 bases. The last part of the DNA fits TRBJ2-7 better; the J call may be wrong. CDR1 SGHTA and CDR2 FQGNSA come from the germline V gene. This CDR3 spans 17 amino acids. The CDR3 coding sequence is TGTGCCAGCAGCTCGTCGGCTATAGCGGGAGAAATGGGCGAGCAGTACTTC. Translating gives CASSSSAIAGEMGEQYF.

This chain connects TRBV2 to TRBJ2-4; D is unclear. The CDR3 consists of 12 residues. Trimming cost V 7 bases and J 13 bases, with 17 bases left between them. Germline assignment: CDR1 SNHLY and CDR2 FYNNEI. The CDR3 here is CASKPVRNEQYF. In DNA form, the CDR3 reads TGTGCCAGCAAACCGGTCCGGAATGAGCAGTACTTC.

With regard to this clonotype: This sequence may be a read error, since a much larger clone differs from it by one base. This is likely a read error, given that the CDR3 carries no conserved phenylalanine or tryptophan at its end. The chain employs TRBV14 and TRBJ2-5; D gene unclear. The assigned J gene may be wrong: the sequence end matches TRBJ2-7 better. This CDR3 region has 13 residues. The germline V gene has CDR1 SGHDN and CDR2 FVKESK. CDR3 protein: CASSQVGPNEQYC. The CDR3 region has the DNA TGTGCCAGCAGCCAAGTAGGACCAAACGAGCAGTACTGC.